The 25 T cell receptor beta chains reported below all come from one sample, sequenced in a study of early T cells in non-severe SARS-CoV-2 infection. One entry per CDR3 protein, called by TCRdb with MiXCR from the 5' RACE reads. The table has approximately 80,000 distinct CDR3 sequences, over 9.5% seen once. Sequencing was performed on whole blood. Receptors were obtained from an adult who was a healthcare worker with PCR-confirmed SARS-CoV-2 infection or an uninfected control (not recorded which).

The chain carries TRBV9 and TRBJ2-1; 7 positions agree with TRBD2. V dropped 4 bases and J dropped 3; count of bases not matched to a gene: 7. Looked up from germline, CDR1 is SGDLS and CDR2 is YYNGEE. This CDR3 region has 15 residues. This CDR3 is CASSPILAVYNEQFF. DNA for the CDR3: TGTGCCAGCAGCCCCATCCTAGCGGTCTACAATGAGCAGTTCTTC.

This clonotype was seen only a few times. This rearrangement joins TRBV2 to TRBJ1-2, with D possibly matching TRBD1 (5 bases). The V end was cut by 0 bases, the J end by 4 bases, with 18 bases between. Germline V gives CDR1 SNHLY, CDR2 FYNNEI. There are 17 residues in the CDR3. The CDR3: CASSEAAGTLSFYGYTF. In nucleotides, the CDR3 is TGTGCCAGCAGTGAAGCGGCAGGGACTCTAAGCTTCTATGGCTACACCTTC.

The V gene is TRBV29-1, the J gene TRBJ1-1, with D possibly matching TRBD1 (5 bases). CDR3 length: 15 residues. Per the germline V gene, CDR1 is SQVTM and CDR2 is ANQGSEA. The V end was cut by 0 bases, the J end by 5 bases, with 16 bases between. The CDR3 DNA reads TGCAGCGTTGAAGATCGGCTACGGGGGAAAACTGAAGCTTTCTTT. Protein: CSVEDRLRGKTEAFF.

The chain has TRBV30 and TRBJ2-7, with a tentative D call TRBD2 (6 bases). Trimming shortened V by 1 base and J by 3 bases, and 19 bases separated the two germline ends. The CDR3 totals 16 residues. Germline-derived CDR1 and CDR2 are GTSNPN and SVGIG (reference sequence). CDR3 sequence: CAWSGPGTGVGYEQYF. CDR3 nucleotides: TGTGCCTGGAGTGGGCCTGGGACGGGAGTAGGCTACGAGCAGTACTTC.

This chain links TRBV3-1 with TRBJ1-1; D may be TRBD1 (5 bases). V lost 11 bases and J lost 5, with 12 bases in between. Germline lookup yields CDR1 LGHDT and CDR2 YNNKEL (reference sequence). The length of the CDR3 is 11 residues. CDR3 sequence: CAARGRTEAFF. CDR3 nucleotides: TGTGCCGCGAGGGGTAGGACTGAAGCTTTCTTT.

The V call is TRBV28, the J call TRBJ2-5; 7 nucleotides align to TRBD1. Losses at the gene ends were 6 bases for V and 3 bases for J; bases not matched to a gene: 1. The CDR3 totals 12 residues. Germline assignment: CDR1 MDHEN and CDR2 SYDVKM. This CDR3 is CASRGTEETQYF. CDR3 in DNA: TGTGCCAGCAGAGGGACAGAAGAGACCCAGTACTTC. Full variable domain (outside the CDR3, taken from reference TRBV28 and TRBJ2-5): DVKVTQSSRYLVKRTGEKVFLECVQDMDHENMFWYRQDPGLGLRLIYFSYDVKMKEKGDIPEGYSVSREKKERFSLILESASTNQTSMYLCASRGTEETQYFGPGTRLLVL.

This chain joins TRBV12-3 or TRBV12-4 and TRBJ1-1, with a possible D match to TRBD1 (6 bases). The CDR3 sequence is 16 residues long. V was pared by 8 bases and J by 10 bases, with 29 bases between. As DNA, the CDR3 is TGTGCCAGCGGGTACCACCATCTCAGGGGAAGATTCGCAGCTTTCTTT. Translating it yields CASGYHHLRGRFAAFF.

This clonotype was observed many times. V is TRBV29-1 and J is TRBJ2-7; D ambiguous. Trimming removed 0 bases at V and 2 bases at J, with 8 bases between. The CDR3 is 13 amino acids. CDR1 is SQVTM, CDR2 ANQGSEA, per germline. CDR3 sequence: CSVEEVGTYEQYF. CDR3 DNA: TGCAGCGTTGAAGAAGTCGGAACCTACGAGCAGTACTTC.

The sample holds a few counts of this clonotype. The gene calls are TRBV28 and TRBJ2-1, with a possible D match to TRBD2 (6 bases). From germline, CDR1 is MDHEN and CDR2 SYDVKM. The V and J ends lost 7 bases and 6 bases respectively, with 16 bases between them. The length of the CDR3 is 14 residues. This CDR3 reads CASIGGTVLNEQFF. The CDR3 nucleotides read TGTGCCAGCATCGGCGGGACGGTACTCAATGAGCAGTTCTTC.

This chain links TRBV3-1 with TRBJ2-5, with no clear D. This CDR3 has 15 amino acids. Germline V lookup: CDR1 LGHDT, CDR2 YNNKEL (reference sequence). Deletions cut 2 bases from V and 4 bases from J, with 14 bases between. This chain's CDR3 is CASSQNPGARETQYF. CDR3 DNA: TGTGCCAGCAGCCAAAACCCGGGTGCGCGAGAGACCCAGTACTTC.

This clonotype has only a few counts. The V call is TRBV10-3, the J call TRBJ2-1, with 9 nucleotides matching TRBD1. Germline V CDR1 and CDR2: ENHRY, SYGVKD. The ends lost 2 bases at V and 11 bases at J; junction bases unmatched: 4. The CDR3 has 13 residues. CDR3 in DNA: TGTGCCATCAGTGAGACAGGGGGCGCAAAGCAGTTCTTC. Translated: CAISETGGAKQFF.

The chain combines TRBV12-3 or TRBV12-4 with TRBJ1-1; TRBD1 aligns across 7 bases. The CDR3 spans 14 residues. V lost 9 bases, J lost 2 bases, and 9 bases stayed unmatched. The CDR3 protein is CASQRVGGNTEAFF. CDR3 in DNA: TGTGCCAGTCAGAGGGTAGGGGGCAACACTGAAGCTTTCTTT.

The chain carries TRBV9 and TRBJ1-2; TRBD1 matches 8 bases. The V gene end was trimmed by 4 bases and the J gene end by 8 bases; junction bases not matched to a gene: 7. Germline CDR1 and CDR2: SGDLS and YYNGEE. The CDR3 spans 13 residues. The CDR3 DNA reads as TGTGCCAGCAGCTCAGGGGGCGCGAGGGGCTACACCTTC. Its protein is CASSSGGARGYTF.

The CDR3 nucleotides read TGTGCCAGCAGCTTGAGGGCCGGAGTCTACGAGCAGTACTTC. Protein sequence: CASSLRAGVYEQYF. This chain links TRBV5-6 with TRBJ2-7, with no clear D. Trimming took off 1 base at V and 3 bases at J, with 11 bases between the two ends. In germline, CDR1 is SGHDT, CDR2 YYEEEE. The CDR3 extends over 14 amino acids.

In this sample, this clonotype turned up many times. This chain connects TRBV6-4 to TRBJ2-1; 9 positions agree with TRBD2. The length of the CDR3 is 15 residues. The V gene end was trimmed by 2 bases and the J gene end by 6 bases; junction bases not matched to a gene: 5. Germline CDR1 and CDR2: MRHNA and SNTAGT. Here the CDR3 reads CASSDRAGGSNEQFF. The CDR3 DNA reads TGTGCCAGCAGTGACCGAGCGGGAGGATCCAATGAGCAGTTCTTC.

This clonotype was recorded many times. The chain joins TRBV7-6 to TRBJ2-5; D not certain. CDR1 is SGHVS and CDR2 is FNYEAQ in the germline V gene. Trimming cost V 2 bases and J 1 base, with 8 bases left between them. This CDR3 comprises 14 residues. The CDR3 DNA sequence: TGTGCCAGCAGCTTAAGCGCGGCCCAAGAGACCCAGTACTTC. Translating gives CASSLSAAQETQYF.

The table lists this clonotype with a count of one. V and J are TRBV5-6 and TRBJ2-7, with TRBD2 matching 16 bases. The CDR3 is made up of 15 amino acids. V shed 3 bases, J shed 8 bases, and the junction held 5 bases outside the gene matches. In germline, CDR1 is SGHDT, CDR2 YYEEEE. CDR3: CASSWEGLAGGKQYF. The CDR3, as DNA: TGTGCCAGCAGCTGGGAGGGACTAGCGGGAGGGAAGCAGTACTTC.

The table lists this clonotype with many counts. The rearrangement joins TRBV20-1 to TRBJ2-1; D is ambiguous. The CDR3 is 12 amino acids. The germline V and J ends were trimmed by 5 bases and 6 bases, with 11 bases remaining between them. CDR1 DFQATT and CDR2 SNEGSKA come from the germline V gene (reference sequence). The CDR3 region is CSAAKAVNEQFF. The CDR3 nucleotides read TGCAGTGCTGCCAAGGCAGTCAATGAGCAGTTCTTC.

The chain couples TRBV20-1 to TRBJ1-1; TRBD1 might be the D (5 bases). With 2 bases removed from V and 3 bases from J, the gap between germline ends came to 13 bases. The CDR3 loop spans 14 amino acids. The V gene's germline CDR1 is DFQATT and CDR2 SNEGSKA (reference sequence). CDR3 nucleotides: TGCAGTGCTAGATCTCAGGGAAGTGACACTGAAGCTTTCTTT. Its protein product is CSARSQGSDTEAFF.

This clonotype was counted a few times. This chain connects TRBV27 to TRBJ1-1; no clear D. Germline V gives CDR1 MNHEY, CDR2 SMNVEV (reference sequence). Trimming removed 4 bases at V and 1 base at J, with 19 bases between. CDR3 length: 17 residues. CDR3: CASSSPSRGYGNTEAFF. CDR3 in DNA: TGTGCCAGCAGTTCCCCATCCAGAGGGTACGGGAACACTGAAGCTTTCTTT.

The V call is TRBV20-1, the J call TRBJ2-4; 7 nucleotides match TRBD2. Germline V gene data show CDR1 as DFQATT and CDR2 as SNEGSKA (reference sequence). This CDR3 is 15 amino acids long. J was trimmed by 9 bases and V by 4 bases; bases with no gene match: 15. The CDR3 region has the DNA TGCAGTGCTAACGGACTAGGTGGCAGCGTGCGCATTCAGTACTTC. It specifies CSANGLGGSVRIQYF.

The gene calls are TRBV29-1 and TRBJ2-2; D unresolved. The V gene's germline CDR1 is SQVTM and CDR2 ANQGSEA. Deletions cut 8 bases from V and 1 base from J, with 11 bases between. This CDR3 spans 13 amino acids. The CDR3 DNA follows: TGCAGCTCCCAGGTGGGGAACACCGGGGAGCTGTTTTTT. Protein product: CSSQVGNTGELFF.

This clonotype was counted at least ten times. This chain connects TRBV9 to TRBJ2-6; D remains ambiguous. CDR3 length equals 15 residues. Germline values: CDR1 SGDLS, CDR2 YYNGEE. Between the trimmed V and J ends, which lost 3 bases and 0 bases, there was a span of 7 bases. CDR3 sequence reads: CASSAHSSGANVLTF. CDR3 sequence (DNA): TGTGCCAGCAGCGCACATAGCTCTGGGGCCAACGTCCTGACTTTC.

The CDR3 DNA reads TGTGCCAGCGCTCGTGGGGCTTACAATGAGCAGTTCTTC. As protein: CASARGAYNEQFF. The V call is TRBV25-1, the J call TRBJ2-1, with a tentative D call TRBD1 (5 bases). The CDR3 is made up of 13 amino acids. The V gene lost 8 bases and the J gene lost 4 bases, with 12 bases spanning the gap. In germline, CDR1 is MGHDK, CDR2 SYGVNS.

CDR3 DNA sequence: TGTGCTAGTGGTTTGGTTTTGGGGACTAGCGGCAATGAGCAGTTCTTC. This codes for CASGLVLGTSGNEQFF. The chain employs TRBV12-5 and TRBJ2-1, with 11 bases fitting TRBD2. Per the germline V gene, CDR1 is LGHNT and CDR2 is FRNRAP. Losses at the gene ends were 0 bases for V and 6 bases for J; bases not matched to a gene: 4. This CDR3 has 16 residues.